Below are 17 T cell receptor beta chains sequenced from a single sample in a study of blood T cell repertoires in COVID-19. Using immunoSEQ multiplex PCR, the repertoire was profiled, and TCRdb retains in-frame clones only, with some absent. The sample shows roughly 210,000 clones, 80% to 85% of them seen only once. The material sequenced was peripheral blood. These receptors all stem from a woman over 75 with COVID-19, enrolled during active disease.

This clone was seen only a few times. The rearrangement links TRBV20-1 to TRBJ1-2, with D perhaps matching TRBD1 (5 bases). Trimming left V 3 bases short and J 1 base short, with 6 bases between. This CDR3 has 12 residues. The germline CDR1 and CDR2 sequences are DFQATT and SNEGSKA (reference sequence). The CDR3 region is CSASQGNYGYTF. CDR3 nucleotide sequence: TGCAGTGCTAGTCAGGGTAACTATGGCTACACCTTC.

The chain uses TRBV3-1 (or the pseudogene TRBV3-2) and TRBJ2-3, with D maybe TRBD2 (6 bases). V gave up 1 base and J gave up 3 bases, with 14 bases separating them. This CDR3 contains 16 residues. Looked up from germline, CDR1 is LGHDT and CDR2 is YNNKEL (reference sequence). The CDR3 coding sequence is TGTGCCAGCAGCCAAGCCCGGGGGACCTATACAGATACGCAGTATTTT. The encoded protein is CASSQARGTYTDTQYF.

J is TRBJ2-1 and V is TRBV30; TRBD2 might be the D (6 bases). Germline CDR1 and CDR2: GTSNPN and SVGIG (reference sequence). The CDR3 is 13 amino acids. V dropped 7 bases and J dropped 7 bases, with 17 bases sitting between them. This CDR3 is CASAGSTLNEQFF. In nucleotides, the CDR3 is TGTGCCTCCGCGGGATCAACCTTGAATGAGCAGTTCTTC.

This clone has only one observation. The chain has TRBV4-3 and TRBJ2-2; TRBD2 matches 9 bases. The V gene's germline CDR1 is LGHNA and CDR2 YSLEER. The CDR3 covers 15 residues. V lost 4 bases and J lost 7; bases outside the gene matches: 7. The CDR3 sequence: CASSPAGLAFGELFF. For the CDR3, the DNA is TGCGCCAGCAGCCCTGCGGGACTAGCCTTCGGGGAGCTGTTTTTT.

This clone turned up a few times. The chain has TRBV27 and TRBJ2-7, with a weak D call TRBD1 (6 bases). CDR3 length: 13 residues. Germline CDR1 reads MNHEY; CDR2 reads SMNVEV (reference sequence). Deletions cut 6 bases from V and 6 bases from J, with 15 bases between. CDR3 protein: CASRPKQGAEQYF. The CDR3 region has the DNA TGTGCCAGCAGACCCAAACAGGGTGCCGAGCAGTACTTC.

The chain links TRBV7-9 to TRBJ1-4, with TRBD1 as a possible D gene (5 bases). Germline V CDR1 and CDR2: SEHNR, FQNEAQ (reference sequence). There are 15 residues in the CDR3. The ends were cut back, 3 bases at V and 5 bases at J, with 13 bases in the middle. The CDR3 sequence: CASSFLGKGNEKLFF. The DNA for the CDR3 is TGTGCCAGCAGCTTCTTGGGGAAGGGGAATGAAAAACTGTTTTTT.

The chain joins TRBV11-3 to TRBJ2-1; TRBD2 aligns across 8 bases. This CDR3 has 13 amino acids. V trimming: 8 bases; J trimming: 5 bases; junction bases outside the gene matches: 5. CDR1 is SGHNT, CDR2 YENEEA, per germline. CDR3 DNA: TGTGCCAGCGGGGCGGGGGGAAACAATGAGCAGTTCTTC. The encoded protein is CASGAGGNNEQFF.

The J gene is TRBJ2-5, the V gene TRBV5-4, with 8 bases that match TRBD2. V trimming: 2 bases; J trimming: 2 bases; junction bases outside the gene matches: 8. Germline V gene lookup returns CDR1 SGHNT and CDR2 YYREEE (reference sequence). The CDR3 spans 16 residues. The CDR3 region has the DNA TGTGCCAGCAGCTTTCGGGAGGGGGGGAAACAAGAGACCCAGTACTTC. It translates to CASSFREGGKQETQYF.

A single count supports this clone. In DNA, the CDR3 is TGTGCCAGCTCACAAGGGGGGGGAAGACAGTACGAGCAGTACTTC. The encoded protein is CASSQGGGRQYEQYF. The V and J genes are TRBV18 and TRBJ2-7, with D perhaps matching TRBD2 (7 bases). The V gene lost 4 bases and the J gene lost 4 bases, with 17 bases spanning the gap. The length of the CDR3 is 15 residues. Germline V gene lookup returns CDR1 KGHSH and CDR2 LQKENI. The complete variable domain, with remaining parts taken from reference TRBV18 and TRBJ2-7, reads NAGVMQNPRHLVRRRGQEARLRCSPMKGHSHVYWYRQLPEEGLKFMVYLQKENIIDESGMPKERFSAEFPKEGPSILRIQQVVRGDSAAYFCASSQGGGRQYEQYFGPGTRLTVT.

The rearrangement uses TRBV2 and TRBJ2-3, with D possibly matching TRBD1 (6 bases). Trimming shortened V by 5 bases and J by 11 bases, and 14 bases separated the two germline ends. The CDR3 is 12 amino acids. CDR1 is SNHLY, CDR2 FYNNEI, per germline. The CDR3 loop is CASSRDIGEQYF. The CDR3, as DNA: TGTGCCAGCAGTCGGGACATAGGAGAGCAGTATTTT. The whole variable domain, remainder taken from reference TRBV2 and TRBJ2-3, is EPEVTQTPSHQVTQMGQEVILRCVPISNHLYFYWYRQILGQKVEFLVSFYNNEISEKSEIFDDQFSVERPDGSNFTLKIRSTKLEDSAMYFCASSRDIGEQYFGPGTRLTVL.

The chain uses TRBV28 and TRBJ2-2; D may be TRBD2 (5 bases). The length of the CDR3 is 14 residues. Per germline, CDR1 MDHEN and CDR2 SYDVKM. The V gene lost 8 bases and the J gene lost 6 bases, with 16 bases spanning the gap. CDR3 loop: CASLVSSRPGELFF. DNA for the CDR3: TGTGCCAGCCTTGTGTCTAGCCGGCCCGGGGAGCTGTTTTTT.

As for this clone: The sample holds other DNA sequences that translate to the same CDR3. The genes are TRBV18 and TRBJ2-3, with TRBD1 identical over 10 bases. The V gene's germline CDR1 is KGHSH and CDR2 LQKENI. CDR3 length equals 15 residues. The J segment lost 6 bases and the V segment lost 6 bases, leaving 9 bases of the junction unmatched. In DNA, the CDR3 is TGTGCCAGCTCCCCTCGACAGGGGGCCCCGGATACGCAGTATTTT. This codes for CASSPRQGAPDTQYF.

The V gene is TRBV7-2, the J gene TRBJ2-3, with 8 nucleotides matching TRBD2. The CDR3 spans 15 residues. CDR1 is SGHTA, CDR2 FQGNSA, per germline. The V gene end was trimmed by 4 bases and the J gene end by 4 bases; junction bases not matched to a gene: 7. The CDR3 here is CASSSTRGVADTQYF. The CDR3 DNA sequence: TGTGCCAGCAGCTCGACGCGGGGGGTCGCAGATACGCAGTATTTT. The full variable domain, in which reference TRBV7-2 and TRBJ2-3 provide the parts outside the CDR3, is GAGVSQSPSNKVTEKGKDVELRCDPISGHTALYWYRQSLGQGLEFLIYFQGNSAPDKSGLPSDRFSAERTGGSVSTLTIQRTQQEDSAVYLCASSSTRGVADTQYFGPGTRLTVL.

The V gene is TRBV24-1, the J gene TRBJ1-1, with D tentatively TRBD1 (5 bases). This CDR3 region has 12 residues. Trimming removed 3 bases from V and 7 bases from J, with 8 bases in between. Looked up from germline, CDR1 is KGHDR and CDR2 is SFDVKD. The CDR3 bases are TGTGCCACCAGTGATGCAGGGCGTGAAGCTTTCTTT. Encoded protein: CATSDAGREAFF.

This chain links TRBV23-1 with TRBJ1-6; D not resolved. TRBV23-1 is known as an ORF, though its function is uncertain. V was pared by 6 bases and J by 0 bases, with 12 bases between. The CDR3 extends over 16 amino acids. CDR3: CASSLRFSSYNSPLHF. The DNA for the CDR3 is TGCGCCAGCAGCCTCAGGTTTAGCTCCTATAATTCACCCCTCCACTTT.

The genes are TRBV6-6 and TRBJ2-5; tentative D call: TRBD1 (6 bases). Trimming pared 7 bases from V and 4 bases from J, leaving 13 bases between. Germline-derived CDR1 and CDR2 are MNHNY and SVGAGI (reference sequence). CDR3 size: 13 residues. The CDR3 here is CASKNRAGETQYF. The CDR3 DNA is TGTGCCAGCAAAAACAGGGCGGGAGAGACCCAGTACTTC.

V usage is TRBV30 and J usage is TRBJ1-5; D gene ambiguous. The CDR3 is 13 residues long. V lost 2 bases to trimming and J lost 4 bases, with 9 bases between them. Germline V gene lookup returns CDR1 GTSNPN and CDR2 SVGIG (reference sequence). As DNA, the CDR3 is TGTGCCTGGAGTCCAGACACGAATCAGCCCCAGCATTTT. Its protein is CAWSPDTNQPQHF.